The rows below give T cell receptor beta chains drawn from one sample of a study of memory CD4+ T cells and cytomegalovirus serostatus. The method was immunoSEQ multiplex PCR; TCRdb's version includes in-frame clones alone and lacks a portion of them. The sample includes some 65,000 clones, around 80% seen only once; the top ten take less than 0.6%. Input material: memory CD4+ T cells from blood. Source of these receptors: an adult in good health and CMV-seronegative. Some clones in this sample may be carry-over from other donors' samples. Both conserved end residues are part of each CDR3. A D gene is named only where the DNA matches it firmly. Size is stated for part of the rows, as once, few or many counts, or as a class when the clone is expanded.

CDR3aa	CDR3nt	j_gene	abundance	v_gene	d_gene
CAWSPRRGPTEGYTF	TGTGCCTGGAGTCCCCGACGAGGCCCTACGGAGGGCTACACCTTC	TRBJ1-2	.	TRBV30	.
CAWSRFGNQPQHF	TGTGCCTGGTCCCGTTTCGGCAATCAGCCCCAGCATTTT	TRBJ1-5	.	TRBV30	.
CSANRGSQETQYF	TGCAGCGCAAACAGGGGTAGTCAAGAGACCCAGTACTTC	TRBJ2-5	once	TRBV29-1	TRBD1
CASSGGSYGYTF	TGTGCCAGCAGTGGGGGCAGCTATGGCTACACCTTC	TRBJ1-2	once	TRBV2	.
CASSWDSGYYTF	TGTGCCAGCAGCTGGGACAGCGGGTACTACACCTTC	TRBJ1-2	.	TRBV7-4	TRBD1
CASSLKGGVSGANVLTF	TGTGCCAGCAGCCTCAAGGGGGGTGTCTCTGGGGCCAACGTCCTGACTTTC	TRBJ2-6	once	TRBV7-9	.
CAWSGRGTQYF	TGTGCCTGGAGTGGCCGGGGTACGCAGTATTTT	TRBJ2-3	.	TRBV30	.
CASTSGGARYGYTF	TGCGCCAGCACCTCAGGGGGGGCGCGCTATGGCTACACCTTC	TRBJ1-2	.	TRBV10-2	TRBD1
CATSRGRGKVVEQFF	TGTGCCACCAGCAGAGGGCGGGGGAAGGTAGTTGAGCAGTTCTTC	TRBJ2-1	.	TRBV15	TRBD2
CASSSTSGRYNEQFF	TGTGCCAGTAGTTCGACTAGCGGGAGGTACAATGAGCAGTTCTTC	TRBJ2-1	.	TRBV19	TRBD2
CASSSGDSRGETQYF	TGTGCCAGCAGCTCGGGGGACTCAAGGGGAGAGACCCAGTACTTC	TRBJ2-5	.	TRBV5-6	.
CASSLEAQGRQPQHF	TGTGCCAGCAGCTTGGAGGCACAGGGTCGTCAGCCCCAGCATTTT	TRBJ1-5	.	TRBV5-5	.
CAWSNWEDGELFF	TGTGCCTGGAGTAACTGGGAGGACGGGGAGCTGTTTTTT	TRBJ2-2	.	TRBV30	.
CASSDPKRGPYNEQFF	TGTGCCAGCAGTGACCCGAAGCGGGGGCCCTACAATGAGCAGTTCTTC	TRBJ2-1	.	TRBV25-1	TRBD2
CASTRGSRAGTEAFF	TGTGCCAGCACCAGAGGATCCAGGGCGGGCACTGAAGCTTTCTTT	TRBJ1-1	.	TRBV6-5	.
CASSISVETQYF	TGCGCCAGCAGCATAAGCGTAGAGACCCAGTACTTC	TRBJ2-5	.	TRBV5-1	.
CASSKGTGGFQPQHF	TGTGCCAGCAGCAAAGGGACAGGGGGCTTTCAGCCCCAGCATTTT	TRBJ1-5	.	TRBV7-9	TRBD1
CAISGTGTLNYGYTF	TGTGCCATCAGTGGGACAGGGACATTGAACTATGGCTACACCTTC	TRBJ1-2	few	TRBV10-3	TRBD1
CASSYSGRRETQYF	TGTGCCAGCAGTTACTCGGGGCGACGTGAGACCCAGTACTTC	TRBJ2-5	.	TRBV6-5	.
CAISESAQRSSYEQYF	TGTGCCATCAGTGAGTCGGCCCAGCGTAGCTCCTACGAGCAGTACTTC	TRBJ2-7	few	TRBV10-3	.
CASARGQLYEQYF	TGTGCCAGCGCTAGGGGACAGCTGTACGAGCAGTACTTC	TRBJ2-7	.	TRBV5-6	TRBD1
CASSLGQMNTEAFF	TGTGCCAGTAGTCTCGGACAGATGAACACTGAAGCTTTCTTT	TRBJ1-1	.	TRBV19	.
CAWSKKVITDTQYF	TGTGCCTGGAGTAAGAAAGTCATAACAGATACGCAGTATTTT	TRBJ2-3	.	TRBV30	.
CASSNSGEYTGELFF	TGCGCCAGCAGCAACAGCGGGGAGTACACCGGGGAGCTGTTTTTT	TRBJ2-2	few	TRBV5-1	TRBD2
CASTGQGIEGAFF	TGTGCCAGCACGGGACAGGGGATAGAGGGGGCTTTCTTT	TRBJ1-1	few	TRBV2	TRBD1
CASRIGQGNQPQHF	TGTGCCAGCAGAATTGGACAAGGTAATCAGCCCCAGCATTTT	TRBJ1-5	.	TRBV28	.
CASSRDRGQGYTF	TGTGCCAGCTCGAGAGACAGGGGGCAAGGCTACACCTTC	TRBJ1-2	.	TRBV18	TRBD1
CASSFGSDLNTEAFF	TGCGCCAGCAGCTTTGGCTCGGACCTGAACACTGAAGCTTTCTTT	TRBJ1-1	.	TRBV5-1	.
CASSFSAGVPEAFF	TGTGCCAGCAGCTTTTCCGCAGGGGTCCCCGAAGCTTTCTTT	TRBJ1-1	.	TRBV7-2	.
CASRGLAGTGELFF	TGTGCCAGCAGGGGACTAGCGGGCACCGGGGAGCTGTTTTTT	TRBJ2-2	.	TRBV11-3	TRBD2
CASSLSSGTGDNEQFF	TGTGCCAGCAGCTTATCGAGCGGAACTGGGGACAATGAGCAGTTCTTC	TRBJ2-1	.	TRBV7-3	.
CASSSSGDTQYF	TGTGCCAGCAGCTCCTCAGGAGATACGCAGTATTTT	TRBJ2-3	once	TRBV7-2	.
CASSLEPRVGGYTF	TGCGCCAGCAGCTTGGAACCCAGGGTGGGCGGCTACACCTTC	TRBJ1-2	.	TRBV5-1	.
CASSLSRTSGYDEQYF	TGTGCCAGCAGCTTAAGCCGGACTAGCGGGTACGACGAGCAGTACTTC	TRBJ2-7	once	TRBV7-3	TRBD2
CASSLGAGDTNEQFF	TGTGCCAGCAGCTTAGGAGCGGGGGACACCAATGAGCAGTTCTTC	TRBJ2-1	.	TRBV7-9	TRBD2